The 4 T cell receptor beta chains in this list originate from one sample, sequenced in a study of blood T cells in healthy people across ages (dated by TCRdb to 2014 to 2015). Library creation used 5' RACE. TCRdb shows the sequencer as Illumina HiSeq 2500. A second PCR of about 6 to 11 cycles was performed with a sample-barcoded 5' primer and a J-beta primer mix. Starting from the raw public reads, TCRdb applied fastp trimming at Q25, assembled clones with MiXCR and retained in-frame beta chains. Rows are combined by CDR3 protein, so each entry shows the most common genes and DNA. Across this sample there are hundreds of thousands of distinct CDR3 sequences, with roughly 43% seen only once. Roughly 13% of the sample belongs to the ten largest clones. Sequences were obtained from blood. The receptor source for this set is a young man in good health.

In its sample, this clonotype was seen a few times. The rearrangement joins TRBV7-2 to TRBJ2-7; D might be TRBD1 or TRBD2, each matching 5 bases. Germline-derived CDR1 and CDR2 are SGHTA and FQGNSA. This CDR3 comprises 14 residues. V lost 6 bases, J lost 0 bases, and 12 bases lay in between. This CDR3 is CASRPGRSSYEQYF. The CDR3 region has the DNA TGTGCCAGCAGACCGGGACGGAGCTCCTACGAGCAGTACTTC.

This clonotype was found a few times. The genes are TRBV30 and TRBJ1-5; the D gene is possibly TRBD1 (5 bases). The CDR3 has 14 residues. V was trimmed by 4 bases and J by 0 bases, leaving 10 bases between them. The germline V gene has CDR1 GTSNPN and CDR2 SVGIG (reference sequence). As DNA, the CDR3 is TGTGCCTGGACCCAGGGCTCTAGCAATCAGCCCCAGCATTTT. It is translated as CAWTQGSSNQPQHF.

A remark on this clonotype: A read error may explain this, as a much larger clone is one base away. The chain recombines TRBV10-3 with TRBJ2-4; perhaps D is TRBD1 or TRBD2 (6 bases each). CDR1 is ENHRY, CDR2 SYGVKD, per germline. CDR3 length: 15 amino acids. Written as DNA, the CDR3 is TGTGCCGTCAGTGAAGGGGGGCTAGCCAAAAACATTCAGTACTTC. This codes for CAVSEGGLAKNIQYF.

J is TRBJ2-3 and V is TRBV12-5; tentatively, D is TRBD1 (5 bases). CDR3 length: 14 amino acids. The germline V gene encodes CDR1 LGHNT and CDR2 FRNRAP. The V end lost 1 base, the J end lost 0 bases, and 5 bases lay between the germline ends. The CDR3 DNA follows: TGTGCTAGTGGTTTGGGACAGAGCACAGATACGCAGTATTTT. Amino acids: CASGLGQSTDTQYF.